This T cell receptor beta chain was captured in a study of blood T cell repertoires in COVID-19. The overall study: Some COVID-19 samples were acute and others convalescent; all came from the United States, Italy and Spain. Nucleic acid was either cDNA or gDNA, and it came from T cells, B-cell-depleted T cells, or PBMCs.

Per the original data handling: By means of reference gene primer amplification, nucleated cell counts were estimated. Libraries were prepared by immunoSEQ multiplex PCR; TCRdb keeps only in-frame clonotypes and omits some of them. Clone size and the V and J calls come from that table; the DNA yielded D and trimming. The data contain tens of thousands of clones, about 80% of them singletons. The trim removed 0 bases at V and 6 bases at J, leaving 7 bases unmatched. Germline values: CDR1 SGHDN, CDR2 FVKESK. The CDR3 runs to 16 residues. The sequenced sample was peripheral blood. The chain combines TRBV14 with TRBJ2-7; the match to TRBD1 covers 11 bases. The source is a woman aged 60-75 years with acute or convalescent COVID-19. CDR3: CASSQDLGTGGAEQYF. Written as DNA, the CDR3 is TGTGCCAGCAGCCAAGATCTAGGGACAGGGGGGGCCGAGCAGTACTTC.